Each of the 4 T cell receptor beta chains below was sequenced from the same sample in a study of T cell responses to AZD1222 COVID-19 vaccine. Generated by immunoSEQ multiplex PCR, the TCRdb table keeps only in-frame clones and is missing some. The sample has around 170,000 clones; approximately 90% are singletons. The sample in question was peripheral blood, obtained on day 0 of AZD1222 vaccination. These receptors originate from an adult in good health.

This sequence joins TRBV28 and TRBJ1-3; D gene uncertain. Germline CDR1 MDHEN, CDR2 SYDVKM. The V and J ends lost 5 bases and 0 bases respectively, with 14 bases between them. The CDR3 spans 16 residues. The CDR3 loop reads CASSPSQPSSGNTIYF. The CDR3 nucleotides are TGTGCCAGCAGTCCTTCGCAGCCCAGCTCTGGAAACACCATATATTTT.

J is TRBJ1-5 and V is TRBV4-1; D is undetermined. CDR3 length: 15 residues. Germline values: CDR1 MGHRA, CDR2 YSYEKL. V lost 3 bases, J lost 0 bases, and 9 bases lay in between. The CDR3: CASSHRDISNQPQHF. The CDR3 DNA reads as TGCGCCAGCAGCCACAGAGATATTAGCAATCAGCCCCAGCATTTT.

The V gene is TRBV5-5, the J gene TRBJ1-3; maybe TRBD1 (5 bases). CDR3 length equals 14 residues. Germline CDR1 SGHKS, CDR2 YYEKEE (reference sequence). Trimming pared 1 base from V and 3 bases from J, leaving 8 bases between. CDR3 sequence: CASSLRGVGNTIYF. The CDR3 nucleotides read TGTGCCAGCAGCTTGCGAGGGGTTGGAAACACCATATATTTT.

The chain combines TRBV5-6 with TRBJ1-2; 8 positions agree with TRBD1. The CDR3 loop spans 13 amino acids. Germline trimming cut 0 bases from V and 7 bases from J; bases unmatched to any gene: 2. The germline CDR1 and CDR2 sequences are SGHDT and YYEEEE. As DNA, the CDR3 is TGTGCCAGCAGCTTGGACAGGGGGGGTGGCTACACCTTC. Amino acid sequence: CASSLDRGGGYTF. The whole variable domain, remainder taken from reference TRBV5-6 and TRBJ1-2, is DAGVTQSPTHLIKTRGQQVTLRCSPKSGHDTVSWYQQALGQGPQFIFQYYEEEERQRGNFPDRFSGHQFPNYSSELNVNALLLGDSALYLCASSLDRGGGYTFGSGTRLTVV.